This T cell receptor beta chain derives from a study of blood T cell repertoires in COVID-19. Study context: Samples taken during acute and convalescent COVID-19 were collected in the United States, Italy and Spain. The analysed material was cDNA or gDNA that came from T cells, B-cell-depleted T cells, or PBMCs.

How the authors handled the data: Counts of nucleated cells, estimated from reference gene primer amplification, were obtained. Clones were read by immunoSEQ multiplex PCR, and TCRdb kept only the in-frame ones, dropping some. The DNA gave D and trimming, while V, J and clone size come from that table. The table records approximately 150,000 clones, 86% of them present only once. Trimming took 3 bases from V and 5 from J; bases not matched to a gene: 4. CDR1 is SGDLS and CDR2 is YYNGEE in the germline V gene. This CDR3 contains 14 residues. The chain recombines TRBV9 with TRBJ1-4; TRBD1 aligns across 7 bases. Sequences were obtained from peripheral blood. This clonotype was sampled from a woman aged 60-70 years with acute or convalescent COVID-19. CDR3 nucleotide sequence: TGTGCCAGCAGCGCCCCGGGACAGAATGAAAAACTGTTTTTT. The encoded protein is CASSAPGQNEKLFF.